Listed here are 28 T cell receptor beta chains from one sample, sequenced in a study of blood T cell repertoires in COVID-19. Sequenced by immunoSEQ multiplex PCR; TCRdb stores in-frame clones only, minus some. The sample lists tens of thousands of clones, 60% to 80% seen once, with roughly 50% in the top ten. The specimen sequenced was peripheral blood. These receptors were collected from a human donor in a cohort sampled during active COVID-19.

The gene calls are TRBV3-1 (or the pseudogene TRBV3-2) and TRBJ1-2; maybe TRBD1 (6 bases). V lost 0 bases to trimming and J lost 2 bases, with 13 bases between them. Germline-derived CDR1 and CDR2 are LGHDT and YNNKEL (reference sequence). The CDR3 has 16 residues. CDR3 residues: CASSQDFRQGNYGYTF. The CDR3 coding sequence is TGTGCCAGCAGCCAAGATTTTAGGCAGGGGAACTATGGCTACACCTTC.

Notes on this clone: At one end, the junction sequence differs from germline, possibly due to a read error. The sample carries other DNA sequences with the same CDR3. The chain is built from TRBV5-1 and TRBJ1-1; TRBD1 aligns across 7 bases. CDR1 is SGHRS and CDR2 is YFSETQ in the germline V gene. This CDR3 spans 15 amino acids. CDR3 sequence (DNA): TGCGCCAGCAGTTTGGGACAGCCTTTCAACACTGAAGCTTTCTTT. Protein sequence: CASSLGQPFNTEAFF.

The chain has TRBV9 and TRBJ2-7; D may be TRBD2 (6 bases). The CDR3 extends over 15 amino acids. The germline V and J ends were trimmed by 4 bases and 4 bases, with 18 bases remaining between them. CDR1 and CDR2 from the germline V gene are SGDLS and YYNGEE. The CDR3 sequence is CASSPSLEGSYEQYF. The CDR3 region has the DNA TGTGCCAGCAGCCCGTCGTTGGAGGGTTCTTACGAGCAGTACTTC.

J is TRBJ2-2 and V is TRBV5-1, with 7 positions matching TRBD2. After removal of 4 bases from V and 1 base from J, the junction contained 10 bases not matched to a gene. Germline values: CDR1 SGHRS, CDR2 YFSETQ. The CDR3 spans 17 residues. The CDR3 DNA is TGCGCCAGCAGCCTCCTTCGGGGCGGGAGGAACACCGGGGAGCTGTTTTTT. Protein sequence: CASSLLRGGRNTGELFF.

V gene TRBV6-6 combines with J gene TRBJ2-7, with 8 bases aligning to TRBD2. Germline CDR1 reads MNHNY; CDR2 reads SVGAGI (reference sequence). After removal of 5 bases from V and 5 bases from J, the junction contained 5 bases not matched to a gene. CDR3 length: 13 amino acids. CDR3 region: CASSGLALNEQYF. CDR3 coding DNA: TGTGCCAGCAGTGGACTAGCCCTCAACGAGCAGTACTTC.

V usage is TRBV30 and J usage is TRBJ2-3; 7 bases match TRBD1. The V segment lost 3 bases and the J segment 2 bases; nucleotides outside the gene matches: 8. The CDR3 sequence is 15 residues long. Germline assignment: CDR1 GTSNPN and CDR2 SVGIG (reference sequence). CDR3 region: CAWSSTGAVTDTQYF. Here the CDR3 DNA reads TGTGCCTGGAGCTCAACAGGGGCTGTCACAGATACGCAGTATTTT.

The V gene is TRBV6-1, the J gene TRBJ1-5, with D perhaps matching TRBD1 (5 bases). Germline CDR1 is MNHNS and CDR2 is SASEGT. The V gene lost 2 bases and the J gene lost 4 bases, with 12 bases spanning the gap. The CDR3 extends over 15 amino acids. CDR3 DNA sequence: TGTGCCAGCAGTGAATCCAGGGCGGAGAATCAGCCCCAGCATTTT. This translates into CASSESRAENQPQHF.

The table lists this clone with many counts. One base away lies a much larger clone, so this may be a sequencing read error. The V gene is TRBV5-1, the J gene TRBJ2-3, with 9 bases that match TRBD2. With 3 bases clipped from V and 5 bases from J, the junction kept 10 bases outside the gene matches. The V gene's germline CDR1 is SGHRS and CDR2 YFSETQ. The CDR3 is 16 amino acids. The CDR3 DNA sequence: TGCGCCAGCAGCTGGGGGCGCGGGGGGGAGGAAGATACGCAGTATTTT. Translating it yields CASSWGRGGEEDTQYF.

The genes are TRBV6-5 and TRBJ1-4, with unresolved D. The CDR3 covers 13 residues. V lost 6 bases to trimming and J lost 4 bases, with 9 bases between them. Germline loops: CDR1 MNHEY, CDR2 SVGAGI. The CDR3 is CASRGRYNEKLFF. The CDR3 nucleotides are TGTGCCAGCAGGGGCAGGTATAATGAAAAACTGTTTTTT.

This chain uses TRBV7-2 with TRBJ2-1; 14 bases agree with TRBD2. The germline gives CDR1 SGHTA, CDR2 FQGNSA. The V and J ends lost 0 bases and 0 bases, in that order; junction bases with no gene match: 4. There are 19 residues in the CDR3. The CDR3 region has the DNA TGTGCCAGCAGCTTAGCTGGACTAGCGGGAGGTCCCTCCTACAATGAGCAGTTCTTC. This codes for CASSLAGLAGGPSYNEQFF.

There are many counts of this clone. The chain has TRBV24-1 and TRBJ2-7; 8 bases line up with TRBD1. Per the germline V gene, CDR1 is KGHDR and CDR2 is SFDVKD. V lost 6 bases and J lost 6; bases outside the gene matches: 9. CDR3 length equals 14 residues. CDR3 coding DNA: TGTGCCACCAGTCCTAATCAACAGGGGGTCGAGCAGTACTTC. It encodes CATSPNQQGVEQYF.

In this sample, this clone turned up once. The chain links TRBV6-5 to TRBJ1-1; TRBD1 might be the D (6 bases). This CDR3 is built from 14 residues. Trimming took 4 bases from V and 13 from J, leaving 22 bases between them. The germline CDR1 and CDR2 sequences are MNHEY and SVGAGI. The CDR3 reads CASSSSRRGAFLFF. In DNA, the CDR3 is TGTGCCAGCAGTTCATCCAGGCGGGGGGCGTTTCTTTTCTTT.

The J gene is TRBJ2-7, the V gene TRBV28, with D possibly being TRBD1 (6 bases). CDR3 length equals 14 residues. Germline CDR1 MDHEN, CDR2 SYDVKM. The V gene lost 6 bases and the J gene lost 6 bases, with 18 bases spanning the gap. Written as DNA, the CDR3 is TGTGCCAGCAGACAATTCGGACAGTTTCGCGAGCAGTACTTC. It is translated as CASRQFGQFREQYF.

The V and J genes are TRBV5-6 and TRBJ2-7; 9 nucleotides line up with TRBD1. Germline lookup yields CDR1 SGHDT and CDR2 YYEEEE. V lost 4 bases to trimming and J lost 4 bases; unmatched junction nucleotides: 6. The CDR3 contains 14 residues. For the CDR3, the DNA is TGTGCCAGCAGCCCCGGGACAGGGTATTACGAGCAGTACTTC. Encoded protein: CASSPGTGYYEQYF.

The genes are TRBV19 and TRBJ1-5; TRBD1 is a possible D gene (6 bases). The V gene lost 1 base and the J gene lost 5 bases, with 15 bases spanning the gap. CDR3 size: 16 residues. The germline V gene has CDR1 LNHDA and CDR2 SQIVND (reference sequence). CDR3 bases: TGTGCCAGTAGTATAGCCCAGGGGTTGGGGGATCAGCCCCAGCATTTT. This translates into CASSIAQGLGDQPQHF.

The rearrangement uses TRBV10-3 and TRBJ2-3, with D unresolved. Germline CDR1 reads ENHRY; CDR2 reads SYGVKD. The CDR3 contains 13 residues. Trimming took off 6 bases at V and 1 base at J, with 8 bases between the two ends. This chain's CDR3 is CAIRPLRTDTQYF. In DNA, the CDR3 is TGTGCCATCAGGCCACTACGCACAGATACGCAGTATTTT.

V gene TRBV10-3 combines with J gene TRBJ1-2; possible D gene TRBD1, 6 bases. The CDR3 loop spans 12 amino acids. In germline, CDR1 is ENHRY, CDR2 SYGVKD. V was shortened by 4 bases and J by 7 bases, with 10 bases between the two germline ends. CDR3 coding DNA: TGTGCCATCAGTGTACAGGGTGGTGGCTACACCTTC. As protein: CAISVQGGGYTF.

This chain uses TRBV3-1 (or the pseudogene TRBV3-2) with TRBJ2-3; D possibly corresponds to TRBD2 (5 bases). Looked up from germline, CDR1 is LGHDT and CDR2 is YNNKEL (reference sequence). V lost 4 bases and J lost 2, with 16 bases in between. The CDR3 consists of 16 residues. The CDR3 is CASSPTSPGNTDTQYF. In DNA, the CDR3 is TGTGCCAGCAGCCCTACCTCGCCGGGGAACACAGATACGCAGTATTTT.

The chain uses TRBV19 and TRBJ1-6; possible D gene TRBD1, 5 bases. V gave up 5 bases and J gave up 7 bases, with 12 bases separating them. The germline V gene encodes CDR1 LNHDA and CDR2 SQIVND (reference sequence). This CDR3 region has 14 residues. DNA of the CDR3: TGTGCCAGTAGTTTCGGCAGGGAAAATTCACCCCTCCACTTT. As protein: CASSFGRENSPLHF.

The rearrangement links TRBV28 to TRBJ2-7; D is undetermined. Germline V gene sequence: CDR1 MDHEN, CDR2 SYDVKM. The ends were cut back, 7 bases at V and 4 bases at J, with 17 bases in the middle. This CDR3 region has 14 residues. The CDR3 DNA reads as TGTGCCAGCACCCCCTTGAGAGCCGCATACGAGCAGTACTTC. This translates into CASTPLRAAYEQYF.

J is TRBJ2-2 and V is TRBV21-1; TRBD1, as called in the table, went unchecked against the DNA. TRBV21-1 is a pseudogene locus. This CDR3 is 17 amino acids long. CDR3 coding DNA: TGTGCCAGCAGCAAGGGGGACAGGGATCATATCACCGGGGAGCTGTTTTTT. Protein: CASSKGDRDHITGELFF.

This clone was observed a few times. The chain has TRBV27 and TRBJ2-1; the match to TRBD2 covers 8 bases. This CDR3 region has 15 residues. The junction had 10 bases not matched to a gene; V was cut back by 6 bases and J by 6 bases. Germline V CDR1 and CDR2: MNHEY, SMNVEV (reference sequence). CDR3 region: CASRPAGGGSNEQFF. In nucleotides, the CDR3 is TGTGCCAGCAGGCCCGCGGGAGGCGGGTCCAATGAGCAGTTCTTC.

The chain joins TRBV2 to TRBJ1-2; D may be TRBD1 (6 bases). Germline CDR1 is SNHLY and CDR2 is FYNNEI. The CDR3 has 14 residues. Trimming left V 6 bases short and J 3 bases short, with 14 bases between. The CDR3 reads CASSSSDSYYGYTF. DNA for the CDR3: TGTGCCAGCAGCTCATCGGACAGCTACTATGGCTACACCTTC.

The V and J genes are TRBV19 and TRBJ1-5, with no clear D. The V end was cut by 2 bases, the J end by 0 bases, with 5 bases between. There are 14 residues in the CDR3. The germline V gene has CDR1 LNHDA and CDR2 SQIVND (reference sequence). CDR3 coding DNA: TGTGCCAGTAGTATACAGTATAGCAATCAGCCCCAGCATTTT. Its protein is CASSIQYSNQPQHF. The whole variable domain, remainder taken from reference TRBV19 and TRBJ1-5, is DGGITQSPKYLFRKEGQNVTLSCEQNLNHDAMYWYRQDPGQGLRLIYYSQIVNDFQKGDIAEGYSVSREKKESFPLTVTSAQKNPTAFYLCASSIQYSNQPQHFGDGTRLSIL.

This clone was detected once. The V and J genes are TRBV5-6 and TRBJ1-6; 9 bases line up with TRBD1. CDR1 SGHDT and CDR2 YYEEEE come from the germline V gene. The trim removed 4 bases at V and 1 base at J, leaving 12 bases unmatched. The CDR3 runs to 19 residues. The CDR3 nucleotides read TGTGCCAGCAGCCCCGGACAGGGGAGTTTTAGTTCCTATAATTCACCCCTCCACTTT. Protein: CASSPGQGSFSSYNSPLHF.

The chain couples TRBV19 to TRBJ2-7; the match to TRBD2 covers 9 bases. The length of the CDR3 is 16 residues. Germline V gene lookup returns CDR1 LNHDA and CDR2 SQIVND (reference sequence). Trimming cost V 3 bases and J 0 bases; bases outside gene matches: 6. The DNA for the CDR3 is TGTGCCAGTAGTATGAGAGCGGGAGGCGACTCCTACGAGCAGTACTTC. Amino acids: CASSMRAGGDSYEQYF.

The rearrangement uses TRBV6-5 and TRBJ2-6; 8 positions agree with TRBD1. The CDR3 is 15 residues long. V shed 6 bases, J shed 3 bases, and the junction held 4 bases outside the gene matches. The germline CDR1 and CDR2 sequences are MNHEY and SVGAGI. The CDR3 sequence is CASSPQGVGANVLTF. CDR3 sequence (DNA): TGTGCCAGCAGCCCACAGGGGGTTGGGGCCAACGTCCTGACTTTC.

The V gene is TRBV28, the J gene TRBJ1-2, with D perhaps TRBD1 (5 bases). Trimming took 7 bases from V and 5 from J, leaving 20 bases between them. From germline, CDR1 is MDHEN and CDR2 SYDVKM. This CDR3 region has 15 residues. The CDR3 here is CASTRSGGIGYGYTF. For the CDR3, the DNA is TGTGCCAGCACCCGGAGTGGGGGGATAGGGTATGGCTACACCTTC.